These T cell receptor beta chains were read from a single sample in a study of CD8 T cells in Susac syndrome. Using its own MiXCR run on the immunoSEQ multiplex PCR reads, TCRdb lists one record per CDR3 protein. The sample consists of around 130,000 distinct CDR3 sequences, 65% to 90% of them appearing once. Sequenced material: CD8+ T cells from PBMCs. The origin of the receptors is a human donor with multiple sclerosis. Each CDR3 is given with its conserved first and last residue. A D gene is named only where the DNA matches it firmly. Only some rows state a clone size, as once, few, many or a class for expanded clones.

>TRBV4-1|few|-|TRBJ2-7
CASSQGAGAYYEQYF
TGCGCCAGCAGCCAAGGGGCAGGGGCCTACTACGAGCAGTACTTC
>TRBV4-2|-|-|TRBJ2-2
CASSLIRDTGELFF
TGTGCCAGCAGCCTTATAAGAGACACCGGGGAGCTGTTTTTT
>TRBV29-1|-|-|TRBJ2-7
CSALGPREATYEQYF
TGCAGCGCCCTGGGACCCCGGGAAGCTACCTACGAGCAGTACTTC
>TRBV19|-|-|TRBJ1-1
CASSIDWFMNTEAFF
TGTGCCAGTAGTATAGACTGGTTTATGAACACTGAAGCTTTCTTT
>TRBV19|-|-|TRBJ2-3
CASSWASTDTQYF
TGTGCCAGTAGTTGGGCTTCCACAGATACGCAGTATTTT
>TRBV5-4|-|TRBD1|TRBJ2-3
CASSPPDRGRDTQYF
TGTGCCAGCAGCCCGCCGGACAGGGGGCGAGATACGCAGTATTTT
>TRBV4-2|few|TRBD1|TRBJ2-5
CASSQDWDSLLYQETQYF
TGTGCCAGCAGCCAAGATTGGGACAGTCTTTTGTACCAAGAGACCCAGTACTTC
>TRBV24-1|-|-|TRBJ2-1
CATSDLQGRNEQFF
TGTGCCACCAGTGATTTACAGGGTCGGAATGAGCAGTTCTTC
>TRBV10-2|-|-|TRBJ2-7
CATMDYEQYF
TGCGCCACCATGGACTACGAGCAGTACTTC
>TRBV7-8|-|TRBD1|TRBJ1-1
CASSVPGQQGEAFF
TGTGCCAGCAGCGTGCCGGGACAGCAGGGTGAAGCTTTCTTT
>TRBV27|-|-|TRBJ2-7
CASSLRGGRDEQYF
TGTGCCAGCAGTTTAAGGGGGGGCAGGGACGAGCAGTACTTC
>TRBV29-1|-|TRBD2|TRBJ2-3
CSVGGLAGGTDTQYF
TGCAGCGTCGGGGGACTAGCCGGAGGCACAGATACGCAGTATTTT
>TRBV12-3/TRBV12-4|-|TRBD1|TRBJ2-2
CASSFMTGGENGELFF
TGTGCCAGCAGTTTCATGACAGGGGGCGAGAACGGGGAGCTGTTTTTT
>TRBV7-6|few|TRBD1|TRBJ1-2
CASSRRTGTYGYTF
TGTGCCAGCAGCCGAAGGACAGGGACTTATGGCTACACCTTC
>TRBV19|-|TRBD2|TRBJ2-3
CASSMGSGASTDTQYF
TGTGCCAGTAGTATGGGGAGCGGGGCAAGCACAGATACGCAGTATTTT
>TRBV4-2|-|TRBD2|TRBJ2-3
CASSLTVAGGSTDTQYF
TGTGCCAGCAGCCTCACCGTAGCGGGGGGGAGCACAGATACGCAGTATTTT
>TRBV29-1|-|-|TRBJ2-1
CSVEDRKGAYNEQFF
TGCAGCGTTGAAGATCGTAAAGGTGCCTACAATGAGCAGTTCTTC
>TRBV5-1|-|-|TRBJ1-2
CASSRRDDYGYTF
TGCGCCAGCAGCCGCCGGGACGACTATGGCTACACCTTC
>TRBV28|-|-|TRBJ1-1
CASSLMAGAEAFF
TGTGCCAGCAGTTTGATGGCGGGGGCTGAAGCTTTCTTT
>TRBV13|-|-|TRBJ2-5
CASSGGRDQETQYF
TGTGCCAGCAGCGGGGGCCGAGACCAAGAGACCCAGTACTTC
>TRBV30|-|-|TRBJ2-1
CAWTGTFSYNEQFF
TGTGCCTGGACCGGGACTTTCTCCTACAATGAGCAGTTCTTC
>TRBV28|once|TRBD1|TRBJ1-5
CASSHRGTGELNQPQHF
TGTGCCAGCAGTCACAGGGGCACCGGGGAGCTCAATCAGCCCCAGCATTTT
>TRBV29-1|once|-|TRBJ1-2
CSVGAGGSYGYTF
TGCAGCGTTGGGGCGGGGGGAAGCTATGGCTACACCTTC
>TRBV20-1|-|TRBD2|TRBJ2-3
CSAPGTSGRVSTDTQYF
TGCAGTGCCCCCGGGACTAGCGGGAGGGTTAGCACAGATACGCAGTATTTT
>TRBV5-1|-|-|TRBJ2-2
CASSLLAYRDVIPGELFF
TGCGCCAGCAGCTTACTCGCCTATCGGGACGTTATTCCCGGGGAGCTGTTTTTT
>TRBV4-2|-|-|TRBJ2-7
CASSQGGLYEQYF
TGTGCCAGCAGCCAAGGGGGGCTCTACGAGCAGTACTTC
>TRBV20-1|-|-|TRBJ1-2
CSARDPFQGEHYGYTF
TGCAGTGCTAGAGATCCCTTTCAGGGAGAGCACTATGGCTACACCTTC
>TRBV9|-|TRBD2|TRBJ2-1
CASSVESGSYPNEQFF
TGTGCCAGCAGCGTTGAAAGCGGGAGTTACCCTAATGAGCAGTTCTTC
>TRBV11-1|-|-|TRBJ2-7
CASSSGKFYEQYF
TGTGCCAGCAGCTCGGGGAAATTCTACGAGCAGTACTTC
>TRBV19|once|-|TRBJ1-2
CASIGEVGWDGYTF
TGTGCCAGTATCGGCGAGGTGGGATGGGATGGCTACACCTTC
>TRBV7-9|-|-|TRBJ2-1
CASSPQRARSYNEQFF
TGTGCCAGCAGCCCCCAGCGGGCCCGCTCCTACAATGAGCAGTTCTTC
>TRBV7-6|-|-|TRBJ2-5
CASSPRATRGETQYF
TGTGCCAGCAGCCCACGGGCCACTAGAGGGGAGACCCAGTACTTC
>TRBV27|-|TRBD1|TRBJ1-2
CASSPNRGGYTF
TGTGCCAGCAGTCCGAACAGGGGAGGCTACACCTTC
>TRBV7-8|-|-|TRBJ1-2
CASSYRQDFTPNYGYTF
TGTGCCAGCAGCTACAGACAGGATTTTACTCCAAACTATGGCTACACCTTC
>TRBV19|-|TRBD1|TRBJ2-1
CASRRWTGGFVDEQFF
TGTGCCAGTAGGAGATGGACAGGGGGATTTGTGGATGAGCAGTTCTTC
>TRBV7-8|-|TRBD1|TRBJ1-5
CASSFRDRAFNQPQHF
TGTGCCAGCAGCTTTAGGGACAGGGCTTTCAATCAGCCCCAGCATTTT
>TRBV4-1|-|-|TRBJ2-7
CASSHLQGGGYEQYF
TGCGCCAGCAGCCACCTACAGGGCGGTGGGTACGAGCAGTACTTC
>TRBV30|-|-|TRBJ2-1
CAWSPRDISYNEQFF
TGTGCCTGGAGTCCTCGGGACATCTCCTACAATGAGCAGTTCTTC
>TRBV11-1|-|TRBD1|TRBJ1-1
CASSLVRGTVQTEAFF
TGTGCCAGCAGCTTAGTCCGGGGGACAGTACAGACTGAAGCTTTCTTT
>TRBV6-5|-|-|TRBJ2-7
CASSQNRDGENEQYF
TGTGCCAGCAGTCAAAACCGGGACGGCGAAAACGAGCAGTACTTC
>TRBV6-1|once|TRBD1|TRBJ2-2
CASGTATNTGELFF
TGTGCCAGCGGGACAGCTACCAACACCGGGGAGCTGTTTTTT
>TRBV29-1|-|-|TRBJ1-1
CSVVLRDWGGTEAFF
TGCAGCGTTGTACTCCGGGACTGGGGCGGCACTGAAGCTTTCTTT
>TRBV7-9|-|-|TRBJ2-3
CASSPPAGEQSTDTQYF
TGTGCCAGCAGCCCCCCAGCAGGGGAACAATCCACAGATACGCAGTATTTT
>TRBV19|-|TRBD1|TRBJ2-7
CASSSRTGTAYEQYF
TGTGCCAGTAGTTCGAGGACAGGTACAGCCTACGAGCAGTACTTC
>TRBV20-1|-|-|TRBJ2-7
CSASIGQRSYEQYF
TGCAGTGCTAGTATCGGACAGCGATCCTACGAGCAGTACTTC
>TRBV3-1|-|TRBD1|TRBJ2-1
CASSHVTTGVKGSYNEQFF
TGTGCCAGCAGCCATGTGACGACAGGGGTAAAAGGGTCCTACAATGAGCAGTTCTTC
>TRBV12-3/TRBV12-4|-|-|TRBJ2-1
CASSRTVPLYNEQFF
TGTGCCAGCAGCCGGACTGTTCCTCTATACAATGAGCAGTTCTTC
>TRBV12-3/TRBV12-4|-|-|TRBJ1-3
CAVMGTFVSGNTIYF
TGTGCCGTCATGGGCACTTTTGTCTCTGGAAACACCATATATTTT
>TRBV12-3/TRBV12-4|-|TRBD2|TRBJ2-1
CASNGLAGGSSYNEQFF
TGTGCCAGCAACGGACTAGCGGGAGGGAGCTCCTACAATGAGCAGTTCTTC
>TRBV7-2|-|-|TRBJ1-6
CASSLAHQTNSPLHF
TGTGCCAGCAGCTTAGCACACCAGACTAATTCACCCCTCCACTTT
>TRBV4-2|-|-|TRBJ1-5
CASSQAVGQPQHF
TGTGCCAGCAGCCAAGCTGTAGGTCAGCCCCAGCATTTT
>TRBV12-3/TRBV12-4|-|TRBD1|TRBJ2-5
CASSTDRGRETQYF
TGTGCCAGCAGTACGGACAGGGGGCGAGAGACCCAGTACTTC
>TRBV5-1|-|TRBD1|TRBJ2-2
CASSNGTGYTGELFF
TGCGCCAGCAGCAACGGGACAGGGTACACCGGGGAGCTGTTTTTT
>TRBV27|-|-|TRBJ1-2
CASSFLRDTYGYTF
TGTGCCAGCAGTTTCCTAAGGGACACCTATGGCTACACCTTC
>TRBV29-1|-|-|TRBJ2-3
CSFLERDRADTQYF
TGCAGCTTCCTGGAGAGGGATAGAGCAGATACGCAGTATTTT